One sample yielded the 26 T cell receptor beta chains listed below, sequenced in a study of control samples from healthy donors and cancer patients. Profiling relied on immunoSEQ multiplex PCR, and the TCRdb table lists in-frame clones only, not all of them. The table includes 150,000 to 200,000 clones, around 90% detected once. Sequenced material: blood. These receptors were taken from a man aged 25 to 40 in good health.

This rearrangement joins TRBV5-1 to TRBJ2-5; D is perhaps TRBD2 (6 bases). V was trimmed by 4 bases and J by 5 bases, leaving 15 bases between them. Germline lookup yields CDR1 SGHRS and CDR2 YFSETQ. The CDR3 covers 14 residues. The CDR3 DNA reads TGCGCCAGCAGCCAGACTAGGTCCGAGGAGACCCAGTACTTC. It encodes CASSQTRSEETQYF.

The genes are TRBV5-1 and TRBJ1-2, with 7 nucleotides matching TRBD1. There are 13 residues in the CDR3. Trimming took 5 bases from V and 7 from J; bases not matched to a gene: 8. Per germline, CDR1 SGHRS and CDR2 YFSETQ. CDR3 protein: CASSRTGEIGYTF. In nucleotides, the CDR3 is TGCGCCAGCAGTCGTACAGGGGAAATTGGCTACACCTTC.

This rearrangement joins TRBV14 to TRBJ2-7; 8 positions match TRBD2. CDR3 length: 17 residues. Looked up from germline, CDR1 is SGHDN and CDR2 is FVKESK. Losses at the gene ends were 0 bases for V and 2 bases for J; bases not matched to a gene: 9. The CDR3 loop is CASSQDRGSGVPYEQYF. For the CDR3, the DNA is TGTGCCAGCAGCCAAGATCGCGGTAGCGGGGTCCCCTACGAGCAGTACTTC.

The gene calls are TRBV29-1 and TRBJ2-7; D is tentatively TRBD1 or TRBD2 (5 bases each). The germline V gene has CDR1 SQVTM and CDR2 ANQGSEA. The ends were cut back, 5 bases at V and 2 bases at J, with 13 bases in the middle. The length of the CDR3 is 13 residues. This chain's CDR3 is CSVTGTVTYEQYF. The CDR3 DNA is TGCAGCGTTACCGGGACGGTTACCTACGAGCAGTACTTC.

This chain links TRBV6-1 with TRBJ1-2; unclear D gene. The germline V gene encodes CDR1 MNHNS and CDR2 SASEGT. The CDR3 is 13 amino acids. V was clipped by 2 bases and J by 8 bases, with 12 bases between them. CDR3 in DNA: TGTGCCAGCAGTGAAACCGGTTTCCCGGGCTACACCTTC. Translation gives CASSETGFPGYTF.

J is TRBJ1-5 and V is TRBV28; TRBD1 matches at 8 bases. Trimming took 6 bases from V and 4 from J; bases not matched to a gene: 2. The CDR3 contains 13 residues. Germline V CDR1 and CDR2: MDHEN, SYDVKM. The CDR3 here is CASRGQVNQPQHF. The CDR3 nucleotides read TGTGCCAGCAGGGGACAGGTTAATCAGCCCCAGCATTTT.

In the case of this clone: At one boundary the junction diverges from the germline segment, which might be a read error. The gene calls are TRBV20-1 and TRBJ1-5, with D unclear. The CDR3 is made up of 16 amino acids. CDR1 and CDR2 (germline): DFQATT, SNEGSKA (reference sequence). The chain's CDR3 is CNASLQSVGSGQPQHF. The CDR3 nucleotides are TGCAATGCTAGTCTTCAGTCGGTGGGCAGTGGGCAGCCCCAGCATTTT.

The CDR3, as DNA: TGTGCCAGCATGATTAACAGCGGCACTGAAGCTTTCTTT. Translation: CASMINSGTEAFF. The V and J genes are TRBV6-5 and TRBJ1-1, with no clear D. V lost 7 bases and J 4 bases, leaving 13 bases between the germline ends. The CDR3 totals 13 residues. Germline-derived CDR1 and CDR2 are MNHEY and SVGAGI.

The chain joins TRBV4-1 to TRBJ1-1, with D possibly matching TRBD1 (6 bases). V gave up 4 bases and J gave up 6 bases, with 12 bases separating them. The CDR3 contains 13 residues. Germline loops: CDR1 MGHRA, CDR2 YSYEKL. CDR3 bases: TGCGCCAGCAGCCTCCAACAGGGACCTGAAGCTTTCTTT. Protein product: CASSLQQGPEAFF.

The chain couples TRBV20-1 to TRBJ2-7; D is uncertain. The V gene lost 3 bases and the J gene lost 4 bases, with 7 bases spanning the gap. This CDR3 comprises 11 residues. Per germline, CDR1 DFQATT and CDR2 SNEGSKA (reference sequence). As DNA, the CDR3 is TGCAGTGCTAGTTCGGAATACGAGCAGTACTTC. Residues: CSASSEYEQYF.

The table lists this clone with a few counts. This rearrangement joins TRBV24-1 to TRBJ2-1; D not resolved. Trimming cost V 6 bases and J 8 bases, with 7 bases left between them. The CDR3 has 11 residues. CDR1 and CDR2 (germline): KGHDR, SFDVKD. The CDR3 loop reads CATSRSYEQFF. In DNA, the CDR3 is TGTGCCACCAGTAGGAGCTATGAGCAGTTCTTC.

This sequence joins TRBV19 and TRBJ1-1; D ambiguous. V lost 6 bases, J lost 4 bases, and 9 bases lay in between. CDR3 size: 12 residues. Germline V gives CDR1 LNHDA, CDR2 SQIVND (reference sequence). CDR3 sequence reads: CASSPARTEAFF. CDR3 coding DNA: TGTGCCAGTAGCCCGGCTCGCACTGAAGCTTTCTTT. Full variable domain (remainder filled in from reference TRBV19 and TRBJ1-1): DGGITQSPKYLFRKEGQNVTLSCEQNLNHDAMYWYRQDPGQGLRLIYYSQIVNDFQKGDIAEGYSVSREKKESFPLTVTSAQKNPTAFYLCASSPARTEAFFGQGTRLTVV.

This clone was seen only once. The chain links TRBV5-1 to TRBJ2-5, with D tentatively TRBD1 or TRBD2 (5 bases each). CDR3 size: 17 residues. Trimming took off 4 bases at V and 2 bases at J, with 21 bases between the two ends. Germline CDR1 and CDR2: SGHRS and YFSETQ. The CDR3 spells CASSPPRDRGPQETQYF. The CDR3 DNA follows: TGCGCCAGCAGCCCCCCAAGGGATCGGGGACCTCAAGAGACCCAGTACTTC. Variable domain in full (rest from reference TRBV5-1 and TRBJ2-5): KAGVTQTPRYLIKTRGQQVTLSCSPISGHRSVSWYQQTPGQGLQFLFEYFSETQRNKGNFPGRFSGRQFSNSRSEMNVSTLELGDSALYLCASSPPRDRGPQETQYFGPGTRLLVL.

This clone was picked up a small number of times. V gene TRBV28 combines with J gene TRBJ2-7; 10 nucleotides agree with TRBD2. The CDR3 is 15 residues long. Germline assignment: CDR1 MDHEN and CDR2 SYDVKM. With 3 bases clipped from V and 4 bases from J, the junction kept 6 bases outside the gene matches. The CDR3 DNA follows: TGTGCCAGCAGTTTGGTCCTAGCGGGAGTGTACGAGCAGTACTTC. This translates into CASSLVLAGVYEQYF.

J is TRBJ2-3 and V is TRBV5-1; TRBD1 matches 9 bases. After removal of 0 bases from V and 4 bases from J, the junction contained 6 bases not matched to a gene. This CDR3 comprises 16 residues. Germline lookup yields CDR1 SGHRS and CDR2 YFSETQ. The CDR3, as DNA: TGCGCCAGCAGCTTGGAGGGACAGGGCGGGCCAGATACGCAGTATTTT. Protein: CASSLEGQGGPDTQYF.

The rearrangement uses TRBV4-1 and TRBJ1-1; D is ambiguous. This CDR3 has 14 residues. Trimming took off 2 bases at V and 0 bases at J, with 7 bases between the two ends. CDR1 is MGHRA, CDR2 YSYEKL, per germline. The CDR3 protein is CASSQQVMNTEAFF. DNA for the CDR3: TGCGCCAGCAGCCAACAGGTCATGAACACTGAAGCTTTCTTT.

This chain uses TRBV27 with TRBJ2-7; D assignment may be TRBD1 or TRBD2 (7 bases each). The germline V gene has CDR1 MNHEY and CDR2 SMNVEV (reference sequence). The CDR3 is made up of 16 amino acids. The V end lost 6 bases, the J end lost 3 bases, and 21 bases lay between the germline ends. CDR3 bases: TGTGCCAGCAGAGTCCCAGGGGCAGGGGGGGACTACGAGCAGTACTTC. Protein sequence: CASRVPGAGGDYEQYF.

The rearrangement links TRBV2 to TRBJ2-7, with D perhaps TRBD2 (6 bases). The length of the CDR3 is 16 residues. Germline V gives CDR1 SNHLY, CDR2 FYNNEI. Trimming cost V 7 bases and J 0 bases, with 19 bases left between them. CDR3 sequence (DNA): TGTGCCAGCACCCAGGGACTTTCCATTAACTCCTACGAGCAGTACTTC. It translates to CASTQGLSINSYEQYF.

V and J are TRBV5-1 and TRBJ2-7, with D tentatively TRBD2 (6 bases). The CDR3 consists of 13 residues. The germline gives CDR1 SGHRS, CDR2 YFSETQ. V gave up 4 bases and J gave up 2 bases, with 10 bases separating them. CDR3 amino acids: CASSPGLTYEQYF. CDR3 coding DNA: TGCGCCAGCAGCCCGGGACTGACCTACGAGCAGTACTTC.

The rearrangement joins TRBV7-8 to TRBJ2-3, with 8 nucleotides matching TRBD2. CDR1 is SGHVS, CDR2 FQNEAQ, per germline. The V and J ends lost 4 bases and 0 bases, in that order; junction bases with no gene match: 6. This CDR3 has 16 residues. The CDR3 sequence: CASSSGGAPSTDTQYF. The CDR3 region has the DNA TGTGCCAGCAGCTCGGGGGGGGCCCCTAGCACAGATACGCAGTATTTT.

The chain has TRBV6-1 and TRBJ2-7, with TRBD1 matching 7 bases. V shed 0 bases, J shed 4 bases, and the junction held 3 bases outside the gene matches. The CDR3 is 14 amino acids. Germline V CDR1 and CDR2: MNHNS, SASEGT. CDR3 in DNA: TGTGCCAGCAGTGAAGCGGGACAGCTTTACGAGCAGTACTTC. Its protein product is CASSEAGQLYEQYF.

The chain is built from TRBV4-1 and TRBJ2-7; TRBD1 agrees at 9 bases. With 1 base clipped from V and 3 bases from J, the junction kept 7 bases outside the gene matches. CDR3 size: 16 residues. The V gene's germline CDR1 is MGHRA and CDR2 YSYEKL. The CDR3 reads CASSQAGQTGGYEQYF. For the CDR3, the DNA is TGCGCCAGCAGCCAAGCAGGCCAGACAGGGGGCTACGAGCAGTACTTC.

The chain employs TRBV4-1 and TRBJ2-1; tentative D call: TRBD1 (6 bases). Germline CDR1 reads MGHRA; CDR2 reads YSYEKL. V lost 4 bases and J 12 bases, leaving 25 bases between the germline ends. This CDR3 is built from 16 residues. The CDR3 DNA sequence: TGCGCCAGCAGCCCCCGGCGGCTACTCGAAATAGGGGGGCAGTTCTTC. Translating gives CASSPRRLLEIGGQFF.

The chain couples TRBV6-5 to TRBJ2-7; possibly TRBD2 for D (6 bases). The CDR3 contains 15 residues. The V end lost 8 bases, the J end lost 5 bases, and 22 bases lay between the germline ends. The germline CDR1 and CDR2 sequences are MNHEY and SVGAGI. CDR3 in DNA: TGTGCCAGCCGGGCCCGGGACTTCCAGGGCCACGAGCAGTACTTC. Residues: CASRARDFQGHEQYF.

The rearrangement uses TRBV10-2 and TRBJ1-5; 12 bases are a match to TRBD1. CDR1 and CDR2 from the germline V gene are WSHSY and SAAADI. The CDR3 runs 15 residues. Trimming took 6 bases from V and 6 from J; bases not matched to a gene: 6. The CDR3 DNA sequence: TGCGCCAGCAGGCCGGGACAGGGGGCTCCTCAGCCCCAGCATTTT. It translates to CASRPGQGAPQPQHF.

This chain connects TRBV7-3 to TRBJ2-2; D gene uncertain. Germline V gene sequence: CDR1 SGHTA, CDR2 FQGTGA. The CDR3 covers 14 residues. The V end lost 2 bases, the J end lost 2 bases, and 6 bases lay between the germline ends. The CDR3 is CASSLGLNTGELFF. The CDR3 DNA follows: TGTGCCAGCAGCTTAGGGCTCAACACCGGGGAGCTGTTTTTT.